The present TCR beta chain was sequenced within a study of blood T cell repertoires in COVID-19. Study-wide context: The United States, Italy and Spain were the sources of the acute and convalescent COVID-19 samples. Sample material is recorded as cDNA or gDNA derived from T cells, B-cell-depleted T cells, or PBMCs.

This clone was seen once. In the source study's methods: Cell counts per sample came from amplifying reference gene primers. TCRdb keeps only in-frame clones here, not all; method: immunoSEQ multiplex PCR. D and trimming were read from the DNA, whereas the V and J calls and clone size are those reported in that table. The sample carries roughly 280,000 clones, 88% recorded once. All recovered Cohort 3 donors got two negative PCRs, got clearance, or saw symptom resolution. J gave up 10 bases and V 1 base, and 5 bases lay outside the gene matches. The CDR3 is 14 residues long. Germline V gene data show CDR1 as KGHSH and CDR2 as LQKENI.

The TCR originated in a woman aged 45 to 65 who had recovered from COVID-19. The specimen was PBMCs or T cells enriched from blood (not recorded which). V gene TRBV18 combines with J gene TRBJ2-2, with TRBD1 matching over 8 bases. The CDR3 DNA reads TGTGCCAGCTCACCACGCGACAGGGGCGAGGAGCTGTTTTTT. Translation gives CASSPRDRGEELFF.